Shown below are 20 T cell receptor beta chains from a single sample sequenced in a study of shared clonotypes between healthy human individuals. Repertoires were generated with immunoSEQ multiplex PCR, while TCRdb's copy carries only in-frame clones and drops some. Among around 550,000 clones listed, approximately 95% were seen once. The naive CD8 fraction comprised CD45RO-negative cells positively selected for CCR7 and excluded terminally differentiated effector memory CD45RA+ cells. The sample consisted of naive CD8+ T cells sorted from blood. These receptors were obtained from a woman in her twenties or thirties in good health.

In the case of this clone: Other DNA sequences in the same sample also yield this CDR3. This chain joins TRBV27 and TRBJ2-1; 7 nucleotides match TRBD2. This CDR3 is built from 14 residues. V dropped 8 bases and J dropped 0; count of bases not matched to a gene: 4. From germline, CDR1 is MNHEY and CDR2 SMNVEV (reference sequence). The CDR3 is CASWGGSSYNEQFF. The CDR3 DNA sequence: TGTGCCAGCTGGGGCGGGAGCTCCTACAATGAGCAGTTCTTC.

The gene calls are TRBV5-1 and TRBJ2-6; D tentatively fits TRBD1 or TRBD2 (6 bases each). The V gene lost 0 bases and the J gene lost 0 bases, with 13 bases spanning the gap. The CDR3 length is 18 residues. Germline CDR1 reads SGHRS; CDR2 reads YFSETQ. The CDR3 protein is CASSLEGGHSSGANVLTF. CDR3 in DNA: TGCGCCAGCAGCTTGGAGGGGGGACATAGCTCTGGGGCCAACGTCCTGACTTTC.

The V gene is TRBV9, the J gene TRBJ2-1; D could derive from TRBD1 or TRBD2 (6 bases each). The CDR3 is made up of 15 amino acids. V was pared by 0 bases and J by 3 bases, with 10 bases between. The germline gives CDR1 SGDLS, CDR2 YYNGEE. Written as DNA, the CDR3 is TGTGCCAGCAGCGTAGGTGGGGGGCGCTACAATGAGCAGTTCTTC. Its translation: CASSVGGGRYNEQFF.

The V call is TRBV5-8, the J call TRBJ2-7, with 8 bases matching TRBD1. V lost 0 bases to trimming and J lost 6 bases; unmatched junction nucleotides: 8. Germline lookup yields CDR1 SGHTS and CDR2 YDEGEE. This CDR3 has 15 residues. The CDR3: CASSLATGGGSEQYF. CDR3 DNA: TGTGCCAGCAGCTTGGCCACAGGGGGAGGAAGCGAGCAGTACTTC.

To note about this clone: At one boundary the junction diverges from the germline segment, which might be a read error. The J gene is TRBJ2-1, the V gene TRBV11-2; D uncertain. The germline V gene encodes CDR1 SGHAT and CDR2 FQNNGV. There are 16 residues in the CDR3. The DNA of the CDR3 is TGTGCCAGCAGCTTAGGGATTGATAGCTCCTCCAATGAGCAGTTCTTC. As protein: CASSLGIDSSSNEQFF.

The V gene is TRBV19, the J gene TRBJ2-7, with unresolved D. V gave up 3 bases and J gave up 1 base, with 13 bases separating them. The CDR3 sequence is 15 residues long. CDR1 LNHDA and CDR2 SQIVND come from the germline V gene (reference sequence). The CDR3 loop reads CASSIHWTESYEQYF. The CDR3 DNA sequence: TGTGCCAGTAGTATCCATTGGACCGAGTCCTACGAGCAGTACTTC. Combining the CDR3 with reference TRBV19 and TRBJ2-7 gives the whole variable domain DGGITQSPKYLFRKEGQNVTLSCEQNLNHDAMYWYRQDPGQGLRLIYYSQIVNDFQKGDIAEGYSVSREKKESFPLTVTSAQKNPTAFYLCASSIHWTESYEQYFGPGTRLTVT.

The chain uses TRBV4-2 and TRBJ2-2; the match to TRBD1 covers 9 bases. Germline V gene lookup returns CDR1 LGHNA and CDR2 YNFKEQ. V was pared by 4 bases and J by 2 bases, with 8 bases of the junction left unmatched. CDR3 length: 17 amino acids. CDR3: CASSLDLTGGNTGELFF. CDR3 sequence (DNA): TGTGCCAGCAGCCTAGACCTGACAGGGGGAAACACCGGGGAGCTGTTTTTT.

This sequence joins TRBV10-3 and TRBJ2-5; TRBD2 matches at 7 bases. With V trimmed by 5 bases and J by 2 bases, 5 bases remained unmatched. Germline CDR1 ENHRY, CDR2 SYGVKD. This CDR3 has 14 amino acids. The DNA of the CDR3 is TGTGCCATCAGTTCTGCTAGCGGACAAGAGACCCAGTACTTC. This gives the protein CAISSASGQETQYF.

This clone was counted a single time. Written as DNA, the CDR3 is TGTGCCAGCAGTCCAACCGGGACAGTGGATGAAGCTTTCTTT. This translates into CASSPTGTVDEAFF. V is TRBV28 and J is TRBJ1-1; 7 bases line up with TRBD1. This CDR3 is built from 14 residues. Trimming took 5 bases from V and 7 from J; bases not matched to a gene: 10. From germline, CDR1 is MDHEN and CDR2 SYDVKM.

Worth noting for this clone: Other nucleotide sequences from this sample produce the same CDR3. The genes are TRBV15 and TRBJ2-7; 10 bases map to TRBD2. With V trimmed by 4 bases and J by 10 bases, 13 bases remained unmatched. The CDR3 has 15 residues. The germline CDR1 and CDR2 sequences are LNHNV and YYDKDF (reference sequence). The CDR3 nucleotides are TGTGCCACCAGCAACGGACTAGCGGACACTTGGGAACAGTACTTC. It specifies CATSNGLADTWEQYF. The whole variable domain, filled in from reference TRBV15 and TRBJ2-7, reads DAMVIQNPRYQVTQFGKPVTLSCSQTLNHNVMYWYQQKSSQAPKLLFHYYDKDFNNEADTPDNFQSRRPNTSFCFLDIRSPGLGDTAMYLCATSNGLADTWEQYFGPGTRLTVT.

For the CDR3, the DNA is TGTGCCAGCAGCTACGGACAGGCTATCCACGAGCAGTACTTC. Translating gives CASSYGQAIHEQYF. The chain couples TRBV13 to TRBJ2-7, with 7 bases matching TRBD1. This CDR3 has 14 amino acids. Germline CDR1 is PRHDT and CDR2 is FYEKMQ (reference sequence). Trimming removed 4 bases from V and 5 bases from J; junction bases left unmatched: 8.

This chain joins TRBV11-2 and TRBJ2-1, with 7 bases fitting TRBD2. V lost 0 bases to trimming and J lost 9 bases; unmatched junction nucleotides: 14. The length of the CDR3 is 17 residues. CDR1 is SGHAT and CDR2 is FQNNGV in the germline V gene. The CDR3 here is CASSLDVASGDWGEQFF. The DNA of the CDR3 is TGTGCCAGCAGCTTAGATGTGGCTAGCGGAGACTGGGGTGAGCAGTTCTTC.

This rearrangement joins TRBV7-6 to TRBJ2-7; D tentatively reads TRBD1 or TRBD2 (7 bases each). V lost 5 bases and J 3 bases, leaving 17 bases between the germline ends. CDR3 length: 15 residues. CDR1 SGHVS and CDR2 FNYEAQ come from the germline V gene. The CDR3 loop is CASSPEAGDSYEQYF. DNA of the CDR3: TGTGCCAGCAGCCCGGAGGCGGGGGACAGCTACGAGCAGTACTTC.

Regarding this clone: Additional DNA sequences in this sample encode the identical CDR3. The V and J genes are TRBV27 and TRBJ2-1; the match to TRBD2 covers 14 bases. Germline CDR1 and CDR2: MNHEY and SMNVEV (reference sequence). The V gene end was trimmed by 4 bases and the J gene end by 8 bases; junction bases not matched to a gene: 4. This CDR3 has 15 amino acids. The CDR3 here is CASSSGTSGSDEQFF. CDR3 DNA sequence: TGTGCCAGCAGTTCGGGGACTAGCGGGAGCGATGAGCAGTTCTTC.

This clone has only a few counts. This chain joins TRBV11-2 and TRBJ2-2, with D uncertain. Germline V gives CDR1 SGHAT, CDR2 FQNNGV. The CDR3 contains 14 residues. Trimming took off 3 bases at V and 4 bases at J, with 9 bases between the two ends. The CDR3: CASSLVQPTGELFF. DNA of the CDR3: TGTGCCAGCAGCTTGGTACAACCCACCGGGGAGCTGTTTTTT. Variable domain in full (rest from reference TRBV11-2 and TRBJ2-2): EAGVAQSPRYKIIEKRQSVAFWCNPISGHATLYWYQQILGQGPKLLIQFQNNGVVDDSQLPKDRFSAERLKGVDSTLKIQPAKLEDSAVYLCASSLVQPTGELFFGEGSRLTVL.

The chain links TRBV6-5 to TRBJ1-4; D is unresolved. Germline V lookup: CDR1 MNHEY, CDR2 SVGAGI. Trimming cost V 0 bases and J 8 bases, with 13 bases left between them. The CDR3 spans 15 residues. The CDR3 spells CASSYSNGRGEKLFF. In DNA, the CDR3 is TGTGCCAGCAGTTACTCGAACGGGCGAGGCGAAAAACTGTTTTTT.

V and J are TRBV5-1 and TRBJ2-2, with D tentatively TRBD2 (6 bases). This CDR3 contains 19 residues. V lost 0 bases and J lost 5, with 23 bases in between. Germline V gene sequence: CDR1 SGHRS, CDR2 YFSETQ. The CDR3 DNA reads as TGCGCCAGCAGCTTGGACGGGACGTCCCCGGGAGTTAGTACCGGGGAGCTGTTTTTT. Translation gives CASSLDGTSPGVSTGELFF.

The chain employs TRBV28 and TRBJ1-1; 8 nucleotides match TRBD1. V was clipped by 3 bases and J by 0 bases; unmatched bases: 9. CDR1 MDHEN and CDR2 SYDVKM come from the germline V gene. The CDR3 length is 17 residues. Here the CDR3 reads CASSLKVGTGMNTEAFF. The CDR3 nucleotides read TGTGCCAGCAGTTTGAAGGTTGGGACAGGAATGAACACTGAAGCTTTCTTT. Together with reference TRBV28 and TRBJ1-1, the CDR3 gives the full variable domain: DVKVTQSSRYLVKRTGEKVFLECVQDMDHENMFWYRQDPGLGLRLIYFSYDVKMKEKGDIPEGYSVSREKKERFSLILESASTNQTSMYLCASSLKVGTGMNTEAFFGQGTRLTVV.

This clone was observed once. The rearrangement joins TRBV28 to TRBJ1-5; tentative D call: TRBD1 (6 bases). Germline-derived CDR1 and CDR2 are MDHEN and SYDVKM. V dropped 7 bases and J dropped 1 base, with 11 bases sitting between them. The CDR3 consists of 14 residues. CDR3 DNA sequence: TGTGCCAGCAAGGATAGGGGGAGCAATCAGCCCCAGCATTTT. This codes for CASKDRGSNQPQHF.

This clone was seen more than once but under ten times. The chain is built from TRBV5-4 and TRBJ2-7; possible D gene TRBD2, 6 bases. V lost 0 bases and J lost 2, with 12 bases in between. CDR3 length: 15 amino acids. Germline V gives CDR1 SGHNT, CDR2 YYREEE (reference sequence). The CDR3 here is CASSLGGQRAYEQYF. The CDR3 nucleotides are TGTGCCAGCAGCTTGGGAGGCCAGCGGGCCTACGAGCAGTACTTC.